This TCR beta chain was sequenced during a study of blood T cell repertoires in COVID-19 (TCRdb year 2020). For the study in its entirety: Samples covering the acute and convalescent phases of COVID-19 were provided by collaborators in the United States, Italy and Spain. Where HLA class I and class II types were available, the types were taken from metadata supplied by the sample provider, not from assay-based typing. The material from the prospective study consisted of cDNA or gDNA derived from T cells, B-cell-depleted T cells, or PBMCs. Samples came from the ongoing ImmuneRACE study (first 160 participants) plus 1,254 subjects from 6 global collaborators. The repertoires were released in a freely available public database meant as a resource for research on the immune response to SARS-CoV-2. Nearly every sample came with metadata listing a de-identified subject ID, COVID-19 status, age in years and sex. The dataset comprised deeply sampled blood TCRbeta repertoires from subjects exposed to, actively infected with, or recovered from COVID-19.

The immunoSEQ Assay, a bias-controlled multiplex PCR, was used to amplify TCRbeta CDR3 regions from genomic DNA. The authors' pipeline ran thus. The number of nucleated cells in each sample was estimated by amplification of reference gene primers within the assay. To quantify the absolute abundance of each unique TCRbeta CDR3 rearrangement, sequence reads were collapsed and filtered. For each sample, productive Simpson clonality was calculated as the square root of Simpson's diversity index over productive rearrangements. The immuneACCESS repertoire file appears here via TCRdb, limited to in-frame rearrangements. These files lack a portion of the clones; in checked studies, under half of the deficit traces to unresolved V genes, and the cause of the others is not known. V and J calls and clone size follow that table, whereas D and trimming were derived from the DNA. The sample data list about 200,000 clones, and 70% to 90% of these were observed just once. The top ten constitute around a fifth of the sample.

From the cysteine through the phenylalanine, the CDR3 covers 15 amino acids. CDR3 DNA only is kept here, 45 bases in frame from base 1. The junction shows trimming of 8 bases on V and 0 bases on J, plus 14 bases between the germline ends. CDR1 and CDR2, per the germline V gene, are SNHLY and FYNNEI. Notes on this clone: What this receptor recognizes is not known. No base quality information exists; no much larger clone differs at one position.

Paper-wide results and their limitations: Clinical and demographic metadata were provided uncurated, with the amount varying by source and participant.

Collaborating institutions collected whole blood in K2EDTA tubes following their own protocols. Collaborator samples were shipped for TCRbeta analysis as frozen whole blood, isolated PBMCs, or DNA extracted from either sample type. The sequenced sample consisted of peripheral blood. The chain is encoded by TRBV2 joined to TRBJ1-3, with no confidently assigned D gene. The sequence came from a man aged 55 to 70 with active or convalescent COVID-19. The sequence in DNA is TGTGCCAGCCGAGCTCGGGTTCGCTCTGGAAACACCATATATTTT. Its protein product is CASRARVRSGNTIYF.